Below, 23 T cell receptor beta chains from the same sample are listed, as sequenced in a study of cytomegalovirus exposure and HLA in healthy donors. PCR involved 60 Vbeta and 13 Jbeta primers. Using immunoSEQ multiplex PCR, the repertoire was profiled, and TCRdb retains in-frame clones only, with some absent. Here the sample spans around 150,000 clones, roughly two thirds being singletons. The material sequenced was PBMCs. These receptors were obtained from a woman aged 18-29 years in good health and CMV-seropositive.

The rearrangement links TRBV29-1 to TRBJ1-4; D is perhaps TRBD1 (5 bases). V shed 6 bases and J shed 7 bases, with 15 bases lying between them. CDR1 is SQVTM and CDR2 is ANQGSEA in the germline V gene. This CDR3 contains 13 residues. CDR3 protein: CSVKGALGEKLFF. DNA for the CDR3: TGCAGCGTCAAAGGGGCTTTGGGTGAAAAACTGTTTTTT.

As regards this clone: One end of the junction is discordant with germline, which a read error may explain. The chain employs TRBV7-7 and TRBJ2-2, with TRBD2 matching over 14 bases. Germline V gene data show CDR1 as SSHAT and CDR2 as FNYEAQ (reference sequence). The CDR3 sequence is 18 residues long. This chain's CDR3 is CASSKEPGLAGVTGELFF. The CDR3 coding sequence is TGTGCTAGCAGCAAAGAACCGGGACTAGCGGGAGTTACCGGGGAGCTGTTTTTT.

The rearrangement joins TRBV7-2 to TRBJ2-1; 12 bases are shared with TRBD2. J gave up 8 bases and V 7 bases, and 12 bases lay outside the gene matches. Per the germline V gene, CDR1 is SGHTA and CDR2 is FQGNSA. CDR3 length: 16 residues. CDR3 protein: CASKHSPSSGRDEQFF. CDR3 DNA: TGTGCCAGCAAACATAGTCCGTCTAGCGGGAGGGATGAGCAGTTCTTC.

V is TRBV28 and J is TRBJ2-2, with a tentative D call TRBD2 (6 bases). Germline CDR1 is MDHEN and CDR2 is SYDVKM. The CDR3 covers 17 residues. The V and J ends lost 3 bases and 4 bases respectively, with 18 bases between them. CDR3 region: CASSFRAPGVSTGELFF. CDR3 nucleotide sequence: TGTGCCAGCAGTTTTAGGGCCCCGGGGGTGAGCACCGGGGAGCTGTTTTTT.

This clone occurred a few times. This sequence joins TRBV7-2 and TRBJ2-7; D is uncertain. The CDR3 totals 13 residues. Trimming pared 1 base from V and 3 bases from J, leaving 7 bases between. Per the germline V gene, CDR1 is SGHTA and CDR2 is FQGNSA. The CDR3 loop is CASSLVGYYEQYF. DNA for the CDR3: TGTGCCAGCAGCTTAGTGGGCTACTACGAGCAGTACTTC.

This clone was seen more than once but under ten times. The gene calls are TRBV21-1 and TRBJ1-5; TRBD1 is taken as the D call from the table, unchecked against the DNA. TRBV21-1 is a known pseudogene. The length of the CDR3 is 13 residues. DNA for the CDR3: TGTGCCAGCAGCAAAGGACAGGGGCAGCCCCCGCATTTT. Translation: CASSKGQGQPPHF.

The chain links TRBV25-1 to TRBJ2-5, with no clear D. The germline V gene has CDR1 MGHDK and CDR2 SYGVNS. The CDR3 length is 14 residues. V was clipped by 7 bases and J by 1 base, with 13 bases between them. CDR3 coding DNA: TGTGCCAGCACATCCGAGGCCAGCCAAGAGACCCAGTACTTC. Protein: CASTSEASQETQYF.

The rearrangement uses TRBV30 and TRBJ2-5, with no clear D. The end of the DNA aligns better with TRBJ2-7, so the J call may be wrong. The CDR3 sequence is 14 residues long. Germline CDR1 reads GTSNPN; CDR2 reads SVGIG (reference sequence). The DNA of the CDR3 is TGTGCCTGGAGCACGAATCACTTCCCCTACGAGCAGTACTTC. It yields the protein CAWSTNHFPYEQYF.

This chain connects TRBV18 to TRBJ2-7, with 8 bases lining up with TRBD2. This CDR3 has 16 amino acids. Trimming removed 3 bases from V and 4 bases from J; junction bases left unmatched: 11. Germline-derived CDR1 and CDR2 are KGHSH and LQKENI. CDR3 residues: CASSPPASGPLYEQYF. CDR3 bases: TGTGCCAGCTCACCCCCTGCTAGCGGGCCACTGTACGAGCAGTACTTC.

CDR3 amino acids: CASRPGGPNQPQHF. For the CDR3, the DNA is TGTGCCAGCAGGCCTGGGGGCCCAAATCAGCCCCAGCATTTT. The V and J genes are TRBV27 and TRBJ1-5; a possible D gene is TRBD1 (6 bases). Between the trimmed V and J ends, which lost 6 bases and 4 bases, there was a span of 13 bases. The CDR3 has 14 residues. Germline CDR1 and CDR2: MNHEY and SMNVEV (reference sequence).

This clone was seen only once. The rearrangement uses TRBV4-3 and TRBJ2-7; 8 positions agree with TRBD1. The V gene's germline CDR1 is LGHNA and CDR2 YSLEER. V lost 1 base and J lost 6; bases outside the gene matches: 2. The CDR3 extends over 13 amino acids. The CDR3 sequence: CASSQGTGFEQYF. CDR3 coding DNA: TGCGCCAGCAGCCAAGGGACAGGGTTCGAGCAGTACTTC.

The gene calls are TRBV11-1 and TRBJ2-1; D is possibly TRBD2 (5 bases). Per germline, CDR1 SGHAT and CDR2 FQDESV (reference sequence). Trimming removed 1 base at V and 5 bases at J, with 12 bases between. The CDR3 length is 15 residues. CDR3: CASSLVRGTHNEQFF. In DNA form, the CDR3 reads TGTGCCAGCAGCTTAGTTCGGGGTACCCACAATGAGCAGTTCTTC.

This clone was detected only a few times. In nucleotides, the CDR3 is TGTGCCAGCAGTCCAGGGGGTATCAATCAGCCCCAGCATTTT. Its protein product is CASSPGGINQPQHF. The chain carries TRBV27 and TRBJ1-5, with TRBD1 matching over 7 bases. The CDR3 consists of 14 residues. Germline assignment: CDR1 MNHEY and CDR2 SMNVEV (reference sequence). The V gene end was trimmed by 5 bases and the J gene end by 3 bases; junction bases not matched to a gene: 4.

The gene calls are TRBV14 and TRBJ1-2; no clear D gene. The ends were cut back, 3 bases at V and 4 bases at J, with 12 bases in the middle. This CDR3 is built from 14 residues. Per the germline V gene, CDR1 is SGHDN and CDR2 is FVKESK. The CDR3: CASSQGLGVYGYTF. The CDR3 nucleotides are TGTGCCAGCAGCCAGGGCTTGGGAGTCTATGGCTACACCTTC.

The J gene is TRBJ2-1, the V gene TRBV11-2, with 7 bases that match TRBD2. The CDR3 has 14 residues. Germline V gives CDR1 SGHAT, CDR2 FQNNGV. Losses at the gene ends were 5 bases for V and 9 bases for J; bases not matched to a gene: 10. The CDR3 reads CASSLIGVAGEQFF. The CDR3 DNA is TGTGCCAGCAGCCTAATAGGGGTAGCGGGTGAGCAGTTCTTC.

This clone was counted a few times. The chain recombines TRBV11-2 with TRBJ2-7; TRBD2 is a possible D gene (6 bases). This CDR3 is 14 amino acids long. The V end was cut by 5 bases, the J end by 2 bases, with 13 bases between. The V gene's germline CDR1 is SGHAT and CDR2 FQNNGV. The CDR3, as DNA: TGTGCCAGCAGCCCCGGGACTGGGGCCTACGAGCAGTACTTC. Protein: CASSPGTGAYEQYF. The entire variable domain, with the rest obtained from reference TRBV11-2 and TRBJ2-7, is as follows: EAGVAQSPRYKIIEKRQSVAFWCNPISGHATLYWYQQILGQGPKLLIQFQNNGVVDDSQLPKDRFSAERLKGVDSTLKIQPAKLEDSAVYLCASSPGTGAYEQYFGPGTRLTVT.

About this clone itself: Its ends do not fully match the called genes, so a read error is possible. This chain connects TRBV7-6 to TRBJ2-5; D perhaps matches TRBD1 (5 bases). Gene TRBJ2-7 matches the end of the DNA better, so the J call may be wrong. The length of the CDR3 is 14 residues. The germline CDR1 and CDR2 sequences are SGHVS and FNYEAQ. The DNA for the CDR3 is TGTGCCAGCAGCCTACAGCAGGGCTCCAACGAGCAGTACTTC. The encoded protein is CASSLQQGSNEQYF.

This rearrangement joins TRBV6-5 to TRBJ2-2, with D perhaps TRBD2 (6 bases). The germline V and J ends were trimmed by 7 bases and 0 bases, with 12 bases remaining between them. Per the germline V gene, CDR1 is MNHEY and CDR2 is SVGAGI. The CDR3 covers 15 residues. This CDR3 is CASIGTLTNTGELFF. The CDR3 coding sequence is TGTGCCAGCATTGGGACTTTGACGAACACCGGGGAGCTGTTTTTT.

The V and J genes are TRBV27 and TRBJ1-1; D remains unclear. Trimming removed 4 bases from V and 2 bases from J, with 14 bases in between. The CDR3 consists of 15 residues. The germline gives CDR1 MNHEY, CDR2 SMNVEV (reference sequence). The CDR3 is CASSSSSSGNTEAFF. The CDR3 DNA sequence: TGTGCCAGCAGTTCGTCGAGTTCAGGAAACACTGAAGCTTTCTTT.

The genes are TRBV4-1 and TRBJ2-5; D call uncertain. The J call may be mistaken, given a closer DNA end match to TRBJ2-7. CDR1 MGHRA and CDR2 YSYEKL come from the germline V gene. This CDR3 is built from 15 residues. This CDR3 reads CASSYIPGSTYEQYF. In DNA form, the CDR3 reads TGCGCCAGCAGCTACATTCCCGGGTCCACCTACGAGCAGTACTTC.

J is TRBJ2-7 and V is TRBV7-2; D may be TRBD2 (5 bases). The CDR3 consists of 16 residues. The V end lost 1 base, the J end lost 1 base, and 14 bases lay between the germline ends. CDR1 is SGHTA, CDR2 FQGNSA, per germline. CDR3 amino acids: CASSLGPGDGSYEQYF. The CDR3 region has the DNA TGTGCCAGCAGCTTAGGTCCCGGGGATGGTTCCTACGAGCAGTACTTC. Using reference TRBV7-2 and TRBJ2-7 for the parts outside the CDR3, the full variable domain is GAGVSQSPSNKVTEKGKDVELRCDPISGHTALYWYRQSLGQGLEFLIYFQGNSAPDKSGLPSDRFSAERTGGSVSTLTIQRTQQEDSAVYLCASSLGPGDGSYEQYFGPGTRLTVT.

The CDR3 DNA is TGTGCCAGCAGGGCCCCCAAGTTGGCCGGGGAGCTGTTTTTT. Translating it yields CASRAPKLAGELFF. The chain combines TRBV25-1 with TRBJ2-2; no clear D. The V and J ends lost 6 bases and 6 bases respectively, with 14 bases between them. This CDR3 is built from 14 residues. Germline values: CDR1 MGHDK, CDR2 SYGVNS.

The J gene is TRBJ1-1, the V gene TRBV2; 11 nucleotides agree with TRBD1. This CDR3 has 14 amino acids. Germline assignment: CDR1 SNHLY and CDR2 FYNNEI. The ends lost 7 bases at V and 5 bases at J; junction bases unmatched: 6. The CDR3 loop is CASTLDRGHTEAFF. For the CDR3, the DNA is TGTGCCAGCACCTTGGACAGGGGGCATACTGAAGCTTTCTTT.